This TCR beta chain emerged from a study of radiotherapy plus CTLA-4 blockade in lung cancer. About this clone: Its matching antigen is unknown.

Broader study findings: Reports state that early shifts in blood T cell clones, with interferon-beta, best predicted response.

Sequencing was performed with immunoSEQ multiplex PCR; in TCRdb, only in-frame clones are kept and a portion is missing. The sample lists roughly 62,000 clones; approximately 79% were seen once. The sample consisted of peripheral blood, taken from a patient treated with radiotherapy plus ipilimumab. This receptor was taken from a human donor with non-small cell lung cancer who had a complete response to radiotherapy plus ipilimumab.

CDR3 sequence reads: CASSQVEGSGEAFF. In DNA form, the CDR3 reads TGCGCCAGCAGCCAAGTAGAAGGGAGTGGTGAAGCTTTCTTT. The chain uses TRBV4-3 and TRBJ1-1; D ambiguous. V was shortened by 1 base and J by 7 bases, with 13 bases between the two germline ends. CDR1 is LGHNA, CDR2 YSLEER, per germline. CDR3 length equals 14 residues.